Below are 9 T cell receptor beta chains sequenced from a single sample in a study of T cell changes during pregnancy in multiple sclerosis. Using immunoSEQ multiplex PCR, the repertoire was profiled, and TCRdb retains in-frame clones only, with some absent. The table shows fewer than 90,000 clones, with 90% to 95% occurring only once. The specimen comprised peripheral blood, sampled after pregnancy. The receptors were sampled from a female donor in good health, enrolled as a control in a pregnancy study.

The V and J genes are TRBV5-6 and TRBJ2-1; 10 nucleotides match TRBD2. From germline, CDR1 is SGHDT and CDR2 YYEEEE. After removal of 2 bases from V and 4 bases from J, the junction contained 3 bases not matched to a gene. This CDR3 comprises 15 residues. As DNA, the CDR3 is TGTGCCAGCAGCTTTGGGACTAGCGTATACAATGAGCAGTTCTTC. This translates into CASSFGTSVYNEQFF.

The chain recombines TRBV28 with TRBJ1-5, with TRBD1 as a possible D gene (5 bases). Deletions cut 3 bases from V and 3 bases from J, with 9 bases between. Germline values: CDR1 MDHEN, CDR2 SYDVKM. CDR3 length equals 14 residues. Here the CDR3 DNA reads TGTGCCAGCAGTTTTTCAGGGTTCAATCAGCCCCAGCATTTT. Amino acids: CASSFSGFNQPQHF.

The chain links TRBV28 to TRBJ2-6; D uncertain. Germline CDR1 MDHEN, CDR2 SYDVKM. V was trimmed by 3 bases and J by 0 bases, leaving 3 bases between them. This CDR3 comprises 14 residues. The CDR3 nucleotides are TGTGCCAGCAGTTTTCACTCTGGGGCCAACGTCCTGACTTTC. It translates to CASSFHSGANVLTF.

The rearrangement links TRBV18 to TRBJ2-2; maybe TRBD1 (5 bases). Between the trimmed V and J ends, which lost 1 base and 5 bases, there was a span of 11 bases. The germline V gene has CDR1 KGHSH and CDR2 LQKENI. This CDR3 region has 15 residues. The CDR3 is CASSPLVKGTGELFF. The CDR3 DNA follows: TGTGCCAGCTCACCACTCGTGAAGGGGACCGGGGAGCTGTTTTTT.

This chain connects TRBV6-5 to TRBJ1-1; D might be TRBD1 (5 bases). This CDR3 contains 14 residues. V was shortened by 7 bases and J by 5 bases, with 17 bases between the two germline ends. CDR1 and CDR2 (germline): MNHEY, SVGAGI. In nucleotides, the CDR3 is TGTGCCAGCACCGCCTCAGGGCGGAGAACTGAAGCTTTCTTT. Translation: CASTASGRRTEAFF.

Regarding this clone: Other DNA sequences in the same sample also yield this CDR3. This chain joins TRBV18 and TRBJ1-1, with 10 bases lining up with TRBD1. From germline, CDR1 is KGHSH and CDR2 LQKENI. This CDR3 contains 14 residues. V lost 6 bases, J lost 4 bases, and 5 bases stayed unmatched. CDR3 region: CASSPGQGTTEAFF. In DNA, the CDR3 is TGTGCCAGCTCCCCGGGACAGGGGACCACTGAAGCTTTCTTT.

The chain uses TRBV5-1 and TRBJ2-1, with D perhaps TRBD1 (5 bases). This CDR3 contains 14 residues. Germline CDR1 SGHRS, CDR2 YFSETQ. The V end lost 0 bases, the J end lost 6 bases, and 10 bases lay between the germline ends. The CDR3 loop reads CASSLDRSGNEQFF. In DNA form, the CDR3 reads TGCGCCAGCAGCTTGGACAGGTCTGGCAATGAGCAGTTCTTC.

The chain employs TRBV4-1 and TRBJ2-3, with 7 bases aligning to TRBD1. The CDR3 spans 16 residues. Unmatched junction bases numbered 5, after V lost 0 bases and J lost 2 bases. The V gene's germline CDR1 is MGHRA and CDR2 YSYEKL. Here the CDR3 reads CASSQERGRPTDTQYF. CDR3 nucleotides: TGCGCCAGCAGCCAAGAGAGGGGGCGTCCCACAGATACGCAGTATTTT.

The chain has TRBV6-5 and TRBJ1-5; TRBD1 is a possible D gene (6 bases). Trimming took 5 bases from V and 2 from J, leaving 13 bases between them. The CDR3 length is 15 residues. Germline V lookup: CDR1 MNHEY, CDR2 SVGAGI. In DNA, the CDR3 is TGTGCCAGCAGTCCCGCGGGGGGGCGCAATCAGCCCCAGCATTTT. This translates into CASSPAGGRNQPQHF.